The source of this TCR beta chain is a study of blood T cell repertoires in COVID-19. Assay: immunoSEQ multiplex PCR; the TCRdb copy retains only in-frame clones and omits some. This table holds 40,000 to 55,000 clones, 70% to 90% found once. Germline lookup yields CDR1 SGHTA and CDR2 FQGNSA. The CDR3 spans 14 residues. V lost 1 base to trimming and J lost 2 bases, with 8 bases between them. The sample consisted of peripheral blood. This sequence originates from a man aged 50 or older with active COVID-19. V gene TRBV7-2 combines with J gene TRBJ2-5; D ambiguous. The CDR3 nucleotides read TGTGCCAGCAGCTTAGGACCGGGTCAAGAGACCCAGTACTTC. It translates to CASSLGPGQETQYF.